This T cell receptor (beta chain) was sequenced for a study of PD-L1 blockade in urothelial cancer. Across the study: Before enrollment, 0 to 3 chemotherapy regimens had been given to patients. Analyzed time points were 3 weeks (second dose) and 6 weeks after therapy began.

Study-wide points: Having blood TCR clonality under the median before treatment predicted better survival.

Regarding this clone: Its specificity is unknown.

Clones were read by immunoSEQ multiplex PCR, and TCRdb kept only the in-frame ones, dropping some. The sample consists of 45,000 or so clones, around 88% of them appearing once. The V and J ends lost 0 bases and 6 bases respectively, with 11 bases between them. Germline CDR1 reads MNHEY; CDR2 reads SVGAGI. This CDR3 contains 14 residues. The chain links TRBV6-5 to TRBJ1-1; possible D gene TRBD1, 5 bases. The clonotype was recovered from a man older than 75 with urothelial cancer. Specimen: PBMCs, collected around atezolizumab (anti-PD-L1) treatment. In DNA, the CDR3 is TGTGCCAGCAGTTACTCAGGGGCAGGGTCTGAAGCTTTCTTT. Translating gives CASSYSGAGSEAFF.